Each of the 3 T cell receptor beta chains below was sequenced from the same sample in a study of cytomegalovirus exposure and HLA in healthy donors (TCRdb year 2017). The protocol used for the library was the immunoSEQ multiplex PCR assay. A mixture of 60 forward primers for TCR Vbeta segments and 13 reverse primers for TCR Jbeta segments was used in the multiplex PCR. The table comes from immuneACCESS by way of TCRdb, which keeps in-frame sequences with V and J called. Part of the clones is missing from these tables; in studies checked, under half for an unresolved V gene and the rest for unknown reasons. The sample records 150,000 to 200,000 clones, around nine tenths of which are singletons. The ten top clones hold 1.5% to 2% of the sample. Source material: PBMCs. These receptors came from a woman younger than 35 in good health and CMV-seronegative.

J is TRBJ1-1 and V is TRBV2, with 10 bases aligning to TRBD1. This CDR3 comprises 17 residues. Germline CDR1 and CDR2: SNHLY and FYNNEI. V lost 6 bases to trimming and J lost 7 bases; unmatched junction nucleotides: 17. CDR3 coding DNA: TGTGCCAGCAGGGCCGACAGGGGGCTTGGATGGGGTAGTGAAGCTTTCTTT. It encodes CASRADRGLGWGSEAFF.

The chain combines TRBV9 with TRBJ2-3; a weak D match, TRBD1 (5 bases). Germline V CDR1 and CDR2: SGDLS, YYNGEE. Trimming removed 4 bases from V and 0 bases from J, with 21 bases in between. The CDR3 is 18 amino acids. This CDR3 is CASSLMTSLGVSTDTQYF. CDR3 sequence (DNA): TGTGCCAGCAGCCTGATGACAAGCCTAGGGGTGAGCACAGATACGCAGTATTTT. The full variable domain, rest sourced from reference TRBV9 and TRBJ2-3, is DSGVTQTPKHLITATGQRVTLRCSPRSGDLSVYWYQQSLDQGLQFLIQYYNGEERAKGNILERFSAQQFPDLHSELNLSSLELGDSALYFCASSLMTSLGVSTDTQYFGPGTRLTVL.

The chain carries TRBV6-1 and TRBJ1-5; no clear D gene. The CDR3 has 10 residues. V gave up 5 bases and J gave up 9 bases, with 5 bases separating them. The germline V gene has CDR1 MNHNS and CDR2 SASEGT. The CDR3 DNA reads TGTGCCAGCAGTACATCGCCCCAGCATTTT. The encoded protein is CASSTSPQHF.